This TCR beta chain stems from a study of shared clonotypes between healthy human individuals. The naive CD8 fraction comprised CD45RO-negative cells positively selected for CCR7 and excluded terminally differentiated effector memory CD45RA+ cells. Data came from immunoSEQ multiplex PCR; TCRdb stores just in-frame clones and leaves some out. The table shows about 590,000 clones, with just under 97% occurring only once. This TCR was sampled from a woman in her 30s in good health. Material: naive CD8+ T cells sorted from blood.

The CDR3: CATRQTVSGANVLTF. As DNA, the CDR3 is TGTGCCACCCGGCAAACAGTCTCTGGGGCCAACGTCCTGACTTTC. V usage is TRBV6-5 and J usage is TRBJ2-6; D gene uncertain. The CDR3 has 15 residues. Germline values: CDR1 MNHEY, CDR2 SVGAGI. Trimming shortened V by 10 bases and J by 0 bases, and 13 bases separated the two germline ends.